The subject of this entry is one T cell receptor (beta chain). This record comes from a study of blood T cell repertoires in COVID-19. The repertoire was sequenced with immunoSEQ multiplex PCR; TCRdb's copy has only in-frame clones and lacks some. Here the sample spans about 340,000 clones, about 86% being singletons. This CDR3 comprises 16 residues. Germline loops: CDR1 SGHNT, CDR2 YYREEE (reference sequence). V lost 0 bases, J lost 6 bases, and 15 bases lay in between. The rearrangement uses TRBV5-4 and TRBJ2-2, with a weak D call TRBD2 (5 bases). Material: PBMCs or T cells enriched from blood (not recorded which). The TCR originated in a woman aged 40 to 55 with acute COVID-19. In DNA form, the CDR3 reads TGTGCCAGCAGCTTGGATGTAACTAGTCTGCCCGGGGAGCTGTTTTTT. Encoded protein: CASSLDVTSLPGELFF.